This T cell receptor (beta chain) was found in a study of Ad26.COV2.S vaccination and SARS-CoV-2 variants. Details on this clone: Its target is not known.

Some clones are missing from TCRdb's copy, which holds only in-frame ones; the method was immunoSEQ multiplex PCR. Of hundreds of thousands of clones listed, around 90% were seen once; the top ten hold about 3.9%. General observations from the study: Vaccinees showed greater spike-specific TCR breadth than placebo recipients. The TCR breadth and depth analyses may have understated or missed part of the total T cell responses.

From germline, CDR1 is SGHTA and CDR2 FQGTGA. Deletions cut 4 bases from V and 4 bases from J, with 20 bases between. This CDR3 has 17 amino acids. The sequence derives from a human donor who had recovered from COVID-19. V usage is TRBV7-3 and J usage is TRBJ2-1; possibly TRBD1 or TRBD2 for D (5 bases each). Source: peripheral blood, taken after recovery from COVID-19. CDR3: CASSSQQPGRIYNEQFF. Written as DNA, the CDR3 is TGTGCCAGCAGCTCCCAACAACCGGGACGCATTTACAATGAGCAGTTCTTC.